Reported below is one TCR beta chain. The data are from a study of blood T cell repertoires in COVID-19. As for the study in general: The study drew acute and convalescent COVID-19 samples from the United States, Italy and Spain. Sources were T cells, B-cell-depleted T cells, or PBMCs; the material itself was cDNA or gDNA.

CDR3 length equals 15 residues. Germline values: CDR1 MNHEY, CDR2 SMNVEV (reference sequence). The ends were cut back, 5 bases at V and 1 base at J, with 12 bases in the middle. Under the authors' procedure: Reference gene primer amplification in the assay estimated nucleated cell counts. The method was immunoSEQ multiplex PCR; TCRdb's version includes in-frame clones alone and lacks a portion of them. Clonal size and the V and J genes are those of that table, whereas D and trimming came from the DNA. Of some 140,000 clones listed, 78% are singletons. The source material was peripheral blood. The V and J genes are TRBV27 and TRBJ2-1; D may be TRBD1 (6 bases). This TCR came from a man in his 60s who had recovered from COVID-19. In nucleotides, the CDR3 is TGTGCCAGCAGTCAGAGGGACATTTCCTACAATGAGCAGTTCTTC. Protein: CASSQRDISYNEQFF.